This record concerns one T cell receptor (beta chain) sequence. The antigen remains undetermined. This sample was taken from a study of identifying expanded T cells in peripheral blood. The table came from immunoSEQ multiplex PCR; TCRdb's copy has only in-frame clones and leaves some out. The profile shows tens of thousands of clones, 70% to 90% of them singletons. Collection occurred without any documented infections or immune events in donors. In germline, CDR1 is SGHRS, CDR2 YFSETQ. The CDR3 covers 15 residues. The V segment lost 5 bases and the J segment 8 bases; nucleotides outside the gene matches: 12. Study-wide results and limits: Roughly 2-week clone count variance significantly increased as total template count grew. Technical replicates showed 0.9 to 1.5 changed clones; around two weeks around 15; four weeks 19.

This rearrangement joins TRBV5-1 to TRBJ2-5; TRBD2 matches 10 bases. The sequencing input was blood. This sequence was found in a person aged 18 to 75 in good health. The CDR3 region is CASRRGTSEQGTQYF. Here the CDR3 DNA reads TGCGCCAGCAGGCGTGGGACTAGCGAACAAGGTACCCAGTACTTC.